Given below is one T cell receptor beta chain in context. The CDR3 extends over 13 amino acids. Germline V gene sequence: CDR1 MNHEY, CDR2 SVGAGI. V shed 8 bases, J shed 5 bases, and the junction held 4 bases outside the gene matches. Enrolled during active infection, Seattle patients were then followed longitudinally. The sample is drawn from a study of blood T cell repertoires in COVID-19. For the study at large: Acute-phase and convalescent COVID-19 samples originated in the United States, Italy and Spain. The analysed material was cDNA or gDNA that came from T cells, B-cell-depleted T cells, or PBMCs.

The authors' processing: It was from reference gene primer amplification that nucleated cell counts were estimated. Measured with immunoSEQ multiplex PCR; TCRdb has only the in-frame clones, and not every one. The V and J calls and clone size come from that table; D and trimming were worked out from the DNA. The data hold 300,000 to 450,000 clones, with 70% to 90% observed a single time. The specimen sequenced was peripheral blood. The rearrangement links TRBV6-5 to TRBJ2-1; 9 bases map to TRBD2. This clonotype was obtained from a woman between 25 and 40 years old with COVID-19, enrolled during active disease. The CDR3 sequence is CASARLADNEQFF. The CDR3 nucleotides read TGTGCCAGCGCCCGACTAGCGGACAATGAGCAGTTCTTC.